These 9 T cell receptor beta chains came from one sample sequenced in a study of T-cell memory formation after mild COVID-19 (dated by TCRdb to about 2021). Library method: 5' RACE. Reads for this sample came from an Illumina NovaSeq 6000. The public reads were reprocessed in TCRdb via fastp at Q25 and MiXCR, keeping in-frame beta chains. Identical CDR3 proteins give one entry, which carries the most common genes and DNA. Within this sample are about 310,000 distinct CDR3 sequences, with 15% to 20% of them counted one time only. The top ten clonotypes cover about a fifth of the sample. Sequencing was performed on PBMCs or a T cell subset sorted from them (not recorded which). These receptors all stem from a man between 18 and 35 years old who had mild COVID-19 (a few samples of this study predate the infection). The sample titles of this study are shuffled in the database, so cell type and time point are left out; the donor was told from shared clones.

The chain uses TRBV7-2 and TRBJ2-5; D call uncertain. This CDR3 comprises 15 residues. Trimming cost V 5 bases and J 4 bases, with 17 bases left between them. Germline assignment: CDR1 SGHTA and CDR2 FQGNSA. This CDR3 is CASSLPIGDVETQYF. The CDR3 nucleotides read TGTGCCAGCAGCCTACCGATTGGGGATGTAGAGACCCAGTACTTC. Variable domain in full (rest from reference TRBV7-2 and TRBJ2-5): GAGVSQSPSNKVTEKGKDVELRCDPISGHTALYWYRQSLGQGLEFLIYFQGNSAPDKSGLPSDRFSAERTGGSVSTLTIQRTQQEDSAVYLCASSLPIGDVETQYFGPGTRLLVL.

The rearrangement uses TRBV7-2 and TRBJ2-3; the D is unclear. V was pared by 1 base and J by 13 bases, with 15 bases between. This CDR3 has 13 amino acids. The germline gives CDR1 SGHTA, CDR2 FQGNSA. The CDR3 DNA is TGTGCCAGCAGCTTAGGGATTTGGAAACTGGAGTATTTT. Its translation: CASSLGIWKLEYF.

This clonotype has only a few counts. The chain combines TRBV5-1 with TRBJ2-7; 7 bases match TRBD2. The CDR3 contains 13 residues. Trimming removed 7 bases from V and 4 bases from J; junction bases left unmatched: 8. Germline V gene sequence: CDR1 SGHRS, CDR2 YFSETQ. This CDR3 is CASAVASGYEQYF. CDR3 nucleotide sequence: TGCGCCAGCGCCGTGGCTAGCGGATACGAGCAGTACTTC.

The chain recombines TRBV7-6 with TRBJ2-3; 7 nucleotides agree with TRBD2. CDR1 is SGHVS, CDR2 FNYEAQ, per germline. The V segment lost 1 base and the J segment 6 bases; nucleotides outside the gene matches: 13. CDR3 size: 17 residues. In DNA form, the CDR3 reads TGTGCCAGCAGCTTAGACCCCTCCCCGGGGGGTGGGGATACGCAGTATTTT. Its translation: CASSLDPSPGGGDTQYF.

There are a few counts of this clonotype. V usage is TRBV7-9 and J usage is TRBJ1-2; possibly TRBD1 for D (5 bases). The CDR3 is 13 residues long. Germline V gives CDR1 SEHNR, CDR2 FQNEAQ (reference sequence). The germline V and J ends were trimmed by 3 bases and 8 bases, with 13 bases remaining between them. CDR3 sequence reads: CASSLTDGGGYTF. The CDR3 DNA is TGTGCCAGCAGCTTGACGGACGGGGGAGGCTACACCTTC.

The CDR3 sequence: CASSLALDGGQDTQYF. CDR3 nucleotide sequence: TGTGCCAGCAGTTTAGCGCTGGATGGGGGACAAGATACGCAGTATTTT. V gene TRBV12-3 or TRBV12-4 combines with J gene TRBJ2-3, with D maybe TRBD1 (6 bases). This CDR3 is built from 16 residues. With 0 bases removed from V and 5 bases from J, the gap between germline ends came to 15 bases.

A few counts support this clonotype. This chain links TRBV2 with TRBJ1-2, with D unresolved. The CDR3 extends over 12 amino acids. V lost 0 bases to trimming and J lost 5 bases, with 4 bases between them. Germline V gene data show CDR1 as SNHLY and CDR2 as FYNNEI. The DNA for the CDR3 is TGTGCCAGCAGTGAAGCAGGGTATGGCTACACCTTC. Amino acids: CASSEAGYGYTF.

This clonotype was seen a handful of times. The CDR3 DNA is TGCAGTGCCGAGGGAGGCATTCGAGGAAACATTCAGTACTTC. Its protein is CSAEGGIRGNIQYF. The V gene is TRBV20-1, the J gene TRBJ2-4; possibly TRBD2 for D (6 bases). The length of the CDR3 is 14 residues. CDR1 and CDR2 from the germline V gene are DFQATT and SNEGSKA (reference sequence). Trimming left V 6 bases short and J 6 bases short, with 18 bases between.

This sequence joins TRBV20-1 and TRBJ2-3; 10 bases align to TRBD2. The germline gives CDR1 DFQATT, CDR2 SNEGSKA (reference sequence). The CDR3 sequence is 18 residues long. After removal of 3 bases from V and 0 bases from J, the junction contained 12 bases not matched to a gene. The CDR3 coding sequence is TGCAGTGCTAGCCTCCTAGCGGGGGACTATGGGAGCACAGATACGCAGTATTTT. Its translation: CSASLLAGDYGSTDTQYF.